Shown below are 17 T cell receptor beta chains from a single sample sequenced in a study of shared clonotypes between healthy human individuals. Assay used: immunoSEQ multiplex PCR; TCRdb lists only in-frame clones, some missing. The data contain approximately 2.4 million clones, nearly 97% of them singletons. The sample was naive CD4+ T cells sorted from blood. The subset denotes: CD45RA+ positively selected. The receptors come from a man between 18 and 35 years old in good health.

The rearrangement links TRBV7-9 to TRBJ2-2; D tentatively reads TRBD1 or TRBD2 (5 bases each). V dropped 0 bases and J dropped 5 bases, with 13 bases sitting between them. The CDR3 runs to 16 residues. The germline CDR1 and CDR2 sequences are SEHNR and FQNEAQ (reference sequence). The CDR3 bases are TGTGCCAGCAGCTTAGCAATGACGGGGCAGACCGGGGAGCTGTTTTTT. Its protein is CASSLAMTGQTGELFF.

V and J are TRBV5-1 and TRBJ2-1; D not resolved. Germline V CDR1 and CDR2: SGHRS, YFSETQ. Trimming took 7 bases from V and 5 from J, leaving 19 bases between them. The CDR3 has 15 residues. For the CDR3, the DNA is TGCGCCAGCCGCTGGTCTGGCCTCCCCAACAATGAGCAGTTCTTC. Protein: CASRWSGLPNNEQFF.

The chain combines TRBV5-1 with TRBJ2-2; D gene unclear. V shed 0 bases and J shed 1 base, with 7 bases lying between them. From germline, CDR1 is SGHRS and CDR2 YFSETQ. The CDR3 extends over 15 amino acids. The CDR3 spells CASSLGAENTGELFF. The CDR3 nucleotides read TGCGCCAGCAGCTTGGGGGCGGAGAACACCGGGGAGCTGTTTTTT.

Regarding this clone: Other nucleotide sequences in the sample specify the same CDR3. J is TRBJ1-6 and V is TRBV7-2; tentative D call: TRBD1 (6 bases). Trimming cost V 1 base and J 6 bases, with 7 bases left between them. Germline CDR1 and CDR2: SGHTA and FQGNSA. The CDR3 totals 14 residues. This chain's CDR3 is CASSLEGGNSPLHF. The CDR3 DNA is TGTGCCAGCAGCTTAGAAGGGGGTAATTCACCCCTCCACTTT.

The sample holds one count of this clone. The genes are TRBV6-5 and TRBJ2-1; TRBD2 matches 12 bases. J lost 10 bases, V lost 0 bases, and 7 bases had no gene match. The CDR3 totals 16 residues. The germline gives CDR1 MNHEY, CDR2 SVGAGI. The CDR3 DNA reads as TGTGCCAGCAGTTACTCTCCTAGCGGGGGGGCAAGGGAGCAGTTCTTC. It specifies CASSYSPSGGAREQFF.

This chain uses TRBV9 with TRBJ1-6, with D uncertain. Germline V gene lookup returns CDR1 SGDLS and CDR2 YYNGEE. This CDR3 contains 15 residues. With 3 bases removed from V and 9 bases from J, the gap between germline ends came to 16 bases. The CDR3 region has the DNA TGTGCCAGCAGCGCCGGGGTCGGTATAGCTTCACCCCTCCACTTT. Translating gives CASSAGVGIASPLHF.

The gene calls are TRBV9 and TRBJ1-6; D is unresolved. CDR3 size: 14 residues. Germline loops: CDR1 SGDLS, CDR2 YYNGEE. The V gene lost 4 bases and the J gene lost 10 bases, with 15 bases spanning the gap. CDR3 sequence reads: CASSPPSTGSPLHF. The CDR3 nucleotides are TGTGCCAGCAGCCCGCCCTCAACTGGGTCACCCCTCCACTTT.

J is TRBJ1-2 and V is TRBV30, with a possible D match to TRBD1 (5 bases). V was shortened by 0 bases and J by 8 bases, with 10 bases between the two germline ends. The CDR3 extends over 12 amino acids. The V gene's germline CDR1 is GTSNPN and CDR2 SVGIG (reference sequence). The CDR3 region has the DNA TGTGCCTGGAGTGTATCGGGGACCGGCTACACCTTC. Its protein product is CAWSVSGTGYTF.

This clone has more than one count but fewer than ten. This chain joins TRBV5-1 and TRBJ2-1; 11 nucleotides match TRBD2. CDR1 SGHRS and CDR2 YFSETQ come from the germline V gene. CDR3 size: 14 residues. V lost 0 bases, J lost 9 bases, and 2 bases stayed unmatched. The CDR3 DNA sequence: TGCGCCAGCAGCTTGGAGGGGACTAGCGGTGAGCAGTTCTTC. Translated: CASSLEGTSGEQFF.

The sample holds one count of this clone. This sequence joins TRBV6-1 and TRBJ2-5; 11 nucleotides agree with TRBD2. The CDR3 loop spans 15 amino acids. The ends lost 3 bases at V and 5 bases at J; junction bases unmatched: 5. Germline lookup yields CDR1 MNHNS and CDR2 SASEGT. Here the CDR3 reads CASSETSGARETQYF. As DNA, the CDR3 is TGTGCCAGCAGTGAGACTAGCGGGGCGAGGGAGACCCAGTACTTC.

The chain has TRBV18 and TRBJ2-7; D might be TRBD1 (6 bases). Germline assignment: CDR1 KGHSH and CDR2 LQKENI. V lost 4 bases to trimming and J lost 0 bases, with 13 bases between them. The CDR3 contains 15 residues. DNA for the CDR3: TGTGCCAGCTCACTACAAACAGGGAGCTCCTACGAGCAGTACTTC. It translates to CASSLQTGSSYEQYF.

This chain connects TRBV2 to TRBJ1-2, with a weak D call TRBD1 (5 bases). This CDR3 spans 17 amino acids. V was pared by 2 bases and J by 5 bases, with 21 bases between. Germline CDR1 is SNHLY and CDR2 is FYNNEI. Here the CDR3 DNA reads TGTGCCAGCAGTGAATGGGACGGGATGGGGGACCGATATGGCTACACCTTC. It yields the protein CASSEWDGMGDRYGYTF.

With respect to this clone: Other DNA sequences in the same sample also yield this CDR3. The V call is TRBV10-3, the J call TRBJ2-5, with TRBD2 as a possible D gene (6 bases). This CDR3 is built from 13 residues. The V end was cut by 6 bases, the J end by 1 base, with 9 bases between. The V gene's germline CDR1 is ENHRY and CDR2 SYGVKD. The CDR3 sequence: CAIRGGPQETQYF. CDR3 DNA: TGTGCCATCAGGGGGGGTCCCCAAGAGACCCAGTACTTC.

This sequence joins TRBV10-3 and TRBJ2-5; a weak D match, TRBD2 (6 bases). V was shortened by 6 bases and J by 2 bases, with 16 bases between the two germline ends. The CDR3 sequence is 15 residues long. From germline, CDR1 is ENHRY and CDR2 SYGVKD. The CDR3 here is CAISPRTTGQETQYF. In DNA, the CDR3 is TGTGCCATCAGCCCTAGGACTACGGGGCAAGAGACCCAGTACTTC.

The rearrangement links TRBV5-4 to TRBJ2-2, with a possible D match to TRBD2 (6 bases). Trimming pared 2 bases from V and 4 bases from J, leaving 18 bases between. This CDR3 contains 17 residues. Per the germline V gene, CDR1 is SGHNT and CDR2 is YYREEE (reference sequence). The CDR3 nucleotides are TGTGCCAGCAGCTTACCCGGACTGGGCGGGATCACCGGGGAGCTGTTTTTT. Translation: CASSLPGLGGITGELFF.

For the CDR3, the DNA is TGCGCCAGCAGCCCCAGCTCTGGAAACACCATATATTTT. This encodes CASSPSSGNTIYF. The rearrangement links TRBV5-1 to TRBJ1-3; D is ambiguous. Per the germline V gene, CDR1 is SGHRS and CDR2 is YFSETQ. Trimming cost V 4 bases and J 0 bases, with 5 bases left between them. This CDR3 has 13 amino acids.

This chain uses TRBV4-1 with TRBJ1-2, with D maybe TRBD1 (6 bases). There are 17 residues in the CDR3. Trimming took off 0 bases at V and 3 bases at J, with 17 bases between the two ends. In germline, CDR1 is MGHRA, CDR2 YSYEKL. The CDR3 loop is CASSQDQRGSLHYGYTF. The CDR3 nucleotides are TGCGCCAGCAGCCAAGATCAAAGGGGGTCTTTACACTATGGCTACACCTTC.